Sequencing of this T cell receptor beta chain was carried out in a study of hypomethylating agent response in myelodysplastic syndrome (dated by TCRdb to the early 2020s). At the level of the whole study: Patients were treated with the hypomethylating agents azacitidine (about 75% of the 11) or decitabine (3 of 11). Complete response or hematologic improvement counted as response, and patients meeting neither criterion were classed as non-responders. TET2 was the most frequent mutation, present in about 50% of the 11 patients. The cohort was composed of roughly ten male and a couple of female myelodysplastic syndrome patients. Patients had a mean age of about 76 +/- 6.4 years, and a diploid cytogenetic profile was the most common. Six or seven patients responded with complete response or hematologic improvement, and four or five patients were non-responders. The paper as a whole reports these results and caveats: Because the healthy control donors and the MDS patients were not matched by age, the comparison between MDS and healthy samples could have been affected. Only around 12 patients were analyzed, so the study cohort was small. A possible recognition of novel MDS antigens by the shared GLIPH2 clusters was not confirmed and needs experimental validation. No significant change in richness, rarefaction diversity or clonality was detected after hypomethylating agent treatment, either across all patients or within response groups. Novel clonotypes were found to emerge more often in responders, whereas more contracted clonotypes were observed in non-responders after treatment.

With regard to this clone: Which antigen it targets is not known. No much larger clonotype is one base removed from it; base qualities were not supplied.

CDR3 length: 15 amino acids, cysteine to phenylalanine. The read is trimmed to its CDR3 DNA, 45 bases read in frame from base 1. A distance of 15 bases separates the germline ends of V and J, which lose 5 bases and 1 base respectively. CDR1 and CDR2 are read off the germline V gene as MNHEY and SVGAGI. T-cell subsets were not sorted, and bulk bone marrow was analyzed instead. Immunosequencing of the TCR beta CDR3 regions was performed on bone marrow from about 10 myelodysplastic syndrome patients before and after hypomethylating agent therapy. For longitudinal repertoire tracking, every patient provided one baseline bone marrow and two to three bone marrows collected at different post-treatment timepoints. Genomic DNA was isolated from whole bone marrow, and DNA quality was assessed with TapeStation, NanoDrop OneC and PicoGreen assays. Library prep was done by the immunoSEQ multiplex PCR assay. Survey resolution was applied, with two replicates of around 200 ng each being run for a total of around 400 ng of DNA per sample. Rearranged TCRB sequences in genomic DNA were detected with the hsTCRB kit using multiplex PCR primers targeting V and J genes. To amplify the CDR3 region, the first PCR ran for around 33 cycles with the QIAGEN Multiplex PCR Kit. A second PCR of approximately 8 cycles attached sample barcodes and Illumina adapters to each replicate. Pooled libraries were quantified with a QuantStudio 6 and the KAPA library quantification kit. About 15 pM of pooled libraries was sequenced on an Illumina MiSeq using 156-cycle single-end reads plus a 15-cycle index read. Processing in the source paper ran as follows. Of about 150,000 unique clonotypes, 1.5% to 2% were flagged by VDJdb annotation as previously reported viral-epitope-specific clonotypes. The immunoSEQ Data Assistant and immunoSEQ Analyzer turned the raw reads into TCRB repertoires that were normalized and annotated. Clonotypes were analyzed with the immunarch R package version 0.6.5 and BioAnalyzer. Every repertoire was downsampled to the clone count of the smallest repertoire before richness was estimated. Clonotypes were categorized as expanded, contracted or novel by Fisher's exact tests, where a novel clonotype had zero frequency before treatment. GLIPH2 clustered significantly changed CDR3 beta sequences using simulation_depth=1000 and kmer_min_depth=3, excluding CDR3s shorter than five residues. The source is immuneACCESS, and TCRdb retained only in-frame sequences with V and J called. Part of the clones is not carried over; for the studies checked, unresolved V genes explain less than half of this, and the remainder is unexplained. V, J and clone size reflect that table, while D and trimming were determined from the DNA. The sample profile shows some 2,000 clones; around 81% of them were found once. The ten most abundant clones make up approximately 28% of the sample.

The origin of this receptor is a human donor with myelodysplastic syndrome. This sample comprised bone marrow, obtained before or after starting hypomethylating agent treatment for myelodysplastic syndrome (not recorded which). The sequence is built from TRBV6-5 and TRBJ2-7; tentative D gene TRBD1, with 6 bases matching. The DNA reads as follows: TGTGCCAGCAGTCTTACCTCAGGGGATTCCTACGAGCAGTACTTC. Its protein product is CASSLTSGDSYEQYF.